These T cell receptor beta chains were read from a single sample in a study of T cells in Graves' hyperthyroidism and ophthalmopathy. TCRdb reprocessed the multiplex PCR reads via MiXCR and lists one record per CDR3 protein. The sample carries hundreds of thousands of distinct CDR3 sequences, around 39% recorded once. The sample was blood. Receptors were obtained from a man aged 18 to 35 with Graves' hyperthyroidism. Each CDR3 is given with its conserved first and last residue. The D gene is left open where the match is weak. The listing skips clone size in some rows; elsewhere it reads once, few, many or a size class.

DNA: TGTGCCATCAGTCAAGGGGAGTTCTCTGGAAACACCATATATTTT
CDR3: CAISQGEFSGNTIYF
V: TRBV10-3
J: TRBJ1-3
size: many
D: .

DNA: TGTGCCAGCAGCCCTAGCAATCAGCCCCAGTACTTC
CDR3: CASSPSNQPQYF
V: TRBV12-3/TRBV12-4
J: TRBJ2-5
size: .
D: .

DNA: TGTGCCAGCAGCCATACCCCTGACAGGGGGTACAATCAGCCCCAGCATTTT
CDR3: CASSHTPDRGYNQPQHF
V: TRBV9
J: TRBJ1-5
size: .
D: TRBD1

DNA: TGTGCTAGTACCGACACACAGTTTAACTATGGCTACACCTTC
CDR3: CASTDTQFNYGYTF
V: TRBV12-5
J: TRBJ1-2
size: few
D: .

DNA: TGTGCCAGTAGTAGAGGACAGATAAACACTGAAGCTTTCTTT
CDR3: CASSRGQINTEAFF
V: TRBV19
J: TRBJ1-1
size: many
D: .

DNA: TGCGCCAGCAGTGAGTCTCAACGGTTTTCCTACGAGCAGTACTTC
CDR3: CASSESQRFSYEQYF
V: TRBV10-2
J: TRBJ2-7
size: many
D: .

DNA: TGCAGTGCTAGAGATCCGGTAGCGGGGGGATTTCAAGAGACCCAGTACTTC
CDR3: CSARDPVAGGFQETQYF
V: TRBV20-1
J: TRBJ2-5
size: .
D: TRBD2

DNA: TGTGCCAGCAGTTTGGTAAGGCGACTTAGCAATCAGCCCCAGCATTTT
CDR3: CASSLVRRLSNQPQHF
V: TRBV2
J: TRBJ1-5
size: .
D: .

DNA: TGCAGCGTTGATGGAGGGACAGGGAGGTACTTC
CDR3: CSVDGGTGRYF
V: TRBV29-1
J: TRBJ2-7
size: many
D: TRBD1

DNA: TGTGCCACCAAGGTCGCTGAAGCTTTCTTT
CDR3: CATKVAEAFF
V: TRBV24-1
J: TRBJ1-1
size: many
D: .

DNA: TGCAGTGCTCTGCACGGAGGATCCGGGCAAGGAGCTTTCTTT
CDR3: CSALHGGSGQGAFF
V: TRBV20-1
J: TRBJ1-1
size: .
D: .

DNA: TGCAGTGCTAGTCAGAACAGGCAGTTCTTC
CDR3: CSASQNRQFF
V: TRBV20-1
J: TRBJ2-1
size: .
D: .

DNA: TGTGCCAGTAGTCCGGCTGGGCGTGGAAACACCATATATTTT
CDR3: CASSPAGRGNTIYF
V: TRBV19
J: TRBJ1-3
size: many
D: .

DNA: TGTGCCAGTAGTATCGGGAATGAAAAACTGTTTTTT
CDR3: CASSIGNEKLFF
V: TRBV19
J: TRBJ1-4
size: .
D: .

DNA: TGCGCCAGCAGCCAAGAAGGTAGGCTGAGCAATCAGCCCCAGCATTTT
CDR3: CASSQEGRLSNQPQHF
V: TRBV4-1
J: TRBJ1-5
size: .
D: .

DNA: TGTGCCAGCAGTATCCATAGCGAGGGAGAGACCCAGTACTTC
CDR3: CASSIHSEGETQYF
V: TRBV27
J: TRBJ2-5
size: few
D: .

DNA: TGTGCCAGCAGCCCATGGACAGGGACGGAGACCCAGTACTTC
CDR3: CASSPWTGTETQYF
V: TRBV7-9
J: TRBJ2-5
size: few
D: TRBD1

DNA: TGCGCCAGCAGCCAAGAGAATAGTGGTGAAGCTTTCTTT
CDR3: CASSQENSGEAFF
V: TRBV4-1
J: TRBJ1-1
size: few
D: .

DNA: TGTGCCAGCAGCGGACAGCGCCCCAATCAGCCCCAGCATTTT
CDR3: CASSGQRPNQPQHF
V: TRBV7-9
J: TRBJ1-5
size: .
D: .

DNA: TGTGCCAGCAGTTACTCAATACAGGGCGGGAACACTGAAGCTTTCTTT
CDR3: CASSYSIQGGNTEAFF
V: TRBV6-1
J: TRBJ1-1
size: .
D: .

DNA: TGCGCCAGCGGGGAAACAGGGCGTGGAGGCTACACCTTC
CDR3: CASGETGRGGYTF
V: TRBV5-1
J: TRBJ1-2
size: many
D: .

DNA: TGTGCCAGCAGCCAAGCGTCTGGGGCGCAGCCCCAGCATTTT
CDR3: CASSQASGAQPQHF
V: TRBV7-8
J: TRBJ1-5
size: .
D: .

DNA: TGTGCCAGCAGCGTAGCTGCTACTAGCGTTGAACTCCCTAACACCGGGGAGCTGTTTTTT
CDR3: CASSVAATSVELPNTGELFF
V: TRBV9
J: TRBJ2-2
size: once
D: TRBD2